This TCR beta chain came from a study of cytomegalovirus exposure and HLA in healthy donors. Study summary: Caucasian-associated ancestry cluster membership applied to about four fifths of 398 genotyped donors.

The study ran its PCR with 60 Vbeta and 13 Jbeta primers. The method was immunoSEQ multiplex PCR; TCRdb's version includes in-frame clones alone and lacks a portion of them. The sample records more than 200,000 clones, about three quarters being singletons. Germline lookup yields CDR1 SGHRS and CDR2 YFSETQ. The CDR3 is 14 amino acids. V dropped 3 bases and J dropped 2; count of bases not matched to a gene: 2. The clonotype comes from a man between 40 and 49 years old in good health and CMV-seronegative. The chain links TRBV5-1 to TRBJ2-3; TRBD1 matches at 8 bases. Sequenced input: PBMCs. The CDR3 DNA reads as TGCGCCAGCAGCTCGGACAGGGCCACAGATACGCAGTATTTT. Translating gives CASSSDRATDTQYF.